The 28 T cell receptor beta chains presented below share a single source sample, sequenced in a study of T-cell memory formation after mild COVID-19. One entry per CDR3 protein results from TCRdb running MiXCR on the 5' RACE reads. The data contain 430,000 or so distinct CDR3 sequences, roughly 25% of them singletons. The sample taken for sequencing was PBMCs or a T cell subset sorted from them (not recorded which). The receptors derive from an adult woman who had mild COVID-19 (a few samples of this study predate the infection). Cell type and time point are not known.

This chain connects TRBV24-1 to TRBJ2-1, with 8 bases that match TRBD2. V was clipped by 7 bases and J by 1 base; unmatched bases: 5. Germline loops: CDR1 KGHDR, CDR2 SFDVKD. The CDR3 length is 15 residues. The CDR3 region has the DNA TGTGCCACCAGGGCGGGGGGCAAGTCCTACAATGAGCAGTTCTTC. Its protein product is CATRAGGKSYNEQFF.

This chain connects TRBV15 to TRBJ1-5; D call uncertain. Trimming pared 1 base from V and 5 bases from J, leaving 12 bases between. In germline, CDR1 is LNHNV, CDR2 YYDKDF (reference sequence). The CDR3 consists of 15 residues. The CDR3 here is CATSRARVEDQPQHF. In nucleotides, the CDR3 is TGTGCCACCAGCAGAGCTCGGGTAGAGGATCAGCCCCAGCATTTT.

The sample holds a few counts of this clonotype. CDR3 sequence: CASSQDVGPWAGELFF. The CDR3 nucleotides read TGTGCCAGCAGCCAAGATGTGGGCCCCTGGGCCGGGGAGCTGTTTTTT. The chain joins TRBV4-2 to TRBJ2-2; D gene unclear. Germline CDR1 LGHNA, CDR2 YNFKEQ. Trimming stripped 0 bases from V and 6 bases from J, with 14 bases between. The CDR3 extends over 16 amino acids.

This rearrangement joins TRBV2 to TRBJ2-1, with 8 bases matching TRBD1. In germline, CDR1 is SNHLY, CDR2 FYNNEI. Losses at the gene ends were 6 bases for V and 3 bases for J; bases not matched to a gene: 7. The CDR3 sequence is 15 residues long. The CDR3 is CASSDSGGIYNEQFF. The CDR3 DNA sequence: TGTGCCAGCAGCGACTCAGGGGGCATCTACAATGAGCAGTTCTTC.

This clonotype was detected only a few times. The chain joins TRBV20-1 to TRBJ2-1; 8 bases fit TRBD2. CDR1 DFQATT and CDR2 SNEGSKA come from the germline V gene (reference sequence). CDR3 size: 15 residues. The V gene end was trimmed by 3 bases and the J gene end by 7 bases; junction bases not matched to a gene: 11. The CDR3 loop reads CSASPRRSGRNEQFF. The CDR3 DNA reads TGCAGTGCTAGCCCTAGGCGGAGCGGGAGAAATGAGCAGTTCTTC.

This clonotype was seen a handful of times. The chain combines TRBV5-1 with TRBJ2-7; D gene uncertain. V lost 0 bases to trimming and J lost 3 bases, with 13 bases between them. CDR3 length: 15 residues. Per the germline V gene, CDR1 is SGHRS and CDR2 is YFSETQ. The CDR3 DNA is TGCGCCAGCAGCTTGGACGATGGCAGTTACTACGAGCAGTACTTC. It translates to CASSLDDGSYYEQYF.

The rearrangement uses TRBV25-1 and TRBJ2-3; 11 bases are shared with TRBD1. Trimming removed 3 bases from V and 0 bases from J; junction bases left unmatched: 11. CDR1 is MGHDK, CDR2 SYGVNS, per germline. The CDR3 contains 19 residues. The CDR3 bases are TGTGCCAGCAGTGAGGACAGGGGGCCCGACCGAAAAAGCACAGATACGCAGTATTTT. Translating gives CASSEDRGPDRKSTDTQYF. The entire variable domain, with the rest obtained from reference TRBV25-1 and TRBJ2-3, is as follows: EADIYQTPRYLVIGTGKKITLECSQTMGHDKMYWYQQDPGMELHLIHYSYGVNSTEKGDLSSESTVSRIRTEHFPLTLESARPSHTSQYLCASSEDRGPDRKSTDTQYFGPGTRLTVL.

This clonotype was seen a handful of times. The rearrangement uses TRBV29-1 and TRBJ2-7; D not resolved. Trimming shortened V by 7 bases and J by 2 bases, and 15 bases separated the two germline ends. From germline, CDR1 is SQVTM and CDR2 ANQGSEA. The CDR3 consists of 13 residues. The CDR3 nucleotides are TGCAGCGGCGCTCGTGGACCGACCTACGAGCAGTACTTC. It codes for CSGARGPTYEQYF.

The CDR3 loop is CAWRGQAETQYF. The CDR3 coding sequence is TGTGCCTGGAGGGGACAGGCCGAGACCCAGTACTTC. The chain carries TRBV30 and TRBJ2-5, with 8 bases that match TRBD1. The germline V gene has CDR1 GTSNPN and CDR2 SVGIG (reference sequence). The CDR3 covers 12 residues. The J segment lost 5 bases and the V segment lost 3 bases, leaving 2 bases of the junction unmatched.

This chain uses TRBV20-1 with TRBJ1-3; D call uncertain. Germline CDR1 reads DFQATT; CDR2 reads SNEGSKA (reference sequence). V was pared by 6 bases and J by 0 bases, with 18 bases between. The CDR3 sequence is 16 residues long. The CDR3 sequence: CSARPGSSGSGNTIYF. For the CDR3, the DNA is TGCAGTGCCAGGCCGGGATCGTCGGGCTCTGGAAACACCATATATTTT.

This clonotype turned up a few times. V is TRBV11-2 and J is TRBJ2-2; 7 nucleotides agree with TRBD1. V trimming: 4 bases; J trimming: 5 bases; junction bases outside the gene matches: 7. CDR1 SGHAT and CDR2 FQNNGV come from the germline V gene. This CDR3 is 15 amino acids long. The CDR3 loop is CASSSPLQGTGELFF. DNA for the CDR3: TGTGCCAGCAGCTCGCCCTTACAGGGGACCGGGGAGCTGTTTTTT. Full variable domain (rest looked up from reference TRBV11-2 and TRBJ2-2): EAGVAQSPRYKIIEKRQSVAFWCNPISGHATLYWYQQILGQGPKLLIQFQNNGVVDDSQLPKDRFSAERLKGVDSTLKIQPAKLEDSAVYLCASSSPLQGTGELFFGEGSRLTVL.

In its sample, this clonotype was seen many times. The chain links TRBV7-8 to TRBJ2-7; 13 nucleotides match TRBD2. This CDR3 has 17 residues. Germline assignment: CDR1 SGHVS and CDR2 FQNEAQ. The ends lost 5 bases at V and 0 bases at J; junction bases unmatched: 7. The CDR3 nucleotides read TGTGCCAGCAGCCCAACTAGCGGGGGGGCCGGCTCCTACGAGCAGTACTTC. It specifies CASSPTSGGAGSYEQYF.

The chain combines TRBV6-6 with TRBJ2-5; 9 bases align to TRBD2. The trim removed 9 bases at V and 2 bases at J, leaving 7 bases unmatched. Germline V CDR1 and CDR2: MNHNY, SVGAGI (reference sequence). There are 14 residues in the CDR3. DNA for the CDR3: TGTGCCAGTAAGCGGGGGGCTCAGCAAGAGACCCAGTACTTC. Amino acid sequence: CASKRGAQQETQYF.

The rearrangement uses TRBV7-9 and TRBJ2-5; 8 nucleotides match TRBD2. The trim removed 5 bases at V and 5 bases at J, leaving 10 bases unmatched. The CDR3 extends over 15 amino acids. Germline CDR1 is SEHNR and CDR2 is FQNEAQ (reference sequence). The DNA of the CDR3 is TGTGCCAGCAGCCCACGGGGGGGCATTGGGGAGACCCAGTACTTC. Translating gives CASSPRGGIGETQYF.

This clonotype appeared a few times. CDR3 sequence: CASSPGAGAQETQYF. For the CDR3, the DNA is TGTGCCAGCTCACCGGGGGCGGGAGCGCAAGAGACCCAGTACTTC. The chain uses TRBV18 and TRBJ2-5, with D tentatively TRBD2 (7 bases). This CDR3 has 15 amino acids. Germline V gives CDR1 KGHSH, CDR2 LQKENI. With 3 bases removed from V and 2 bases from J, the gap between germline ends came to 13 bases.

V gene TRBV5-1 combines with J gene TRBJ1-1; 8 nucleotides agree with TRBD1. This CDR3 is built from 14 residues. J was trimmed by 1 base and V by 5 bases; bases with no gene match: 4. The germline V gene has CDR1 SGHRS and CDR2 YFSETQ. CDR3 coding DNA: TGCGCCAGCAGGGACAGGGTGTGGAACACTGAAGCTTTCTTT. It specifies CASRDRVWNTEAFF.

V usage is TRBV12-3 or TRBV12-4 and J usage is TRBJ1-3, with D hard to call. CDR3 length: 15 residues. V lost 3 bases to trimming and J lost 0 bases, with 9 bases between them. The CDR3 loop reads CASSLWEVSGNTIYF. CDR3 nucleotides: TGTGCCAGCAGTTTGTGGGAAGTCTCTGGAAACACCATATATTTT.

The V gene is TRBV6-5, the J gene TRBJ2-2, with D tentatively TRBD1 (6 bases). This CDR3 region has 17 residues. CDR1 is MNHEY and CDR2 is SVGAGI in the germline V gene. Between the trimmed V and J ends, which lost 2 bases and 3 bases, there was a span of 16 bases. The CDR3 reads CASSYPPGQSYTGELFF. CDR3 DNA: TGTGCCAGCAGTTACCCCCCGGGACAATCTTACACCGGGGAGCTGTTTTTT.

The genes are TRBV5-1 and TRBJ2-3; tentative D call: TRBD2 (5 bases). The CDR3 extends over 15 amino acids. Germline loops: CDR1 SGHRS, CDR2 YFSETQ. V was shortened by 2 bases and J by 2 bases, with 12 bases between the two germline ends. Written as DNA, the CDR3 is TGCGCCAGCAGCTTCGCGGGTTCTAACACAGATACGCAGTATTTT. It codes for CASSFAGSNTDTQYF.

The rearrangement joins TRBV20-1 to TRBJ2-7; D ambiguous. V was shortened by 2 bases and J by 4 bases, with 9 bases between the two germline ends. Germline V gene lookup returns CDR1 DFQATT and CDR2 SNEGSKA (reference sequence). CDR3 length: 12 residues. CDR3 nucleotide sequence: TGCAGTGCTAGACTAACCGGTTACGAGCAGTACTTC. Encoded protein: CSARLTGYEQYF.

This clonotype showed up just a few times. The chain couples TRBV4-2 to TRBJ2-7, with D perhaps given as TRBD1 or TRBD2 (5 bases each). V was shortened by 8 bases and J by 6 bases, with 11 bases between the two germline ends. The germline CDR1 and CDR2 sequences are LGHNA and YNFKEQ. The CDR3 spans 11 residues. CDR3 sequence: CASQGEFEQYF. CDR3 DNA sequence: TGTGCCAGCCAAGGGGAGTTCGAGCAGTACTTC.

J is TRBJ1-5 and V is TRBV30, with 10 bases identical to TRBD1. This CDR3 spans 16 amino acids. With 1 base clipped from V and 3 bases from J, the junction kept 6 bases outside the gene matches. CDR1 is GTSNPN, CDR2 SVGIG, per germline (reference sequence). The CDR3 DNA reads TGTGCCTGGAGTGAATCGGGACAGGGGAACAATCAGCCCCAGCATTTT. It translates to CAWSESGQGNNQPQHF.

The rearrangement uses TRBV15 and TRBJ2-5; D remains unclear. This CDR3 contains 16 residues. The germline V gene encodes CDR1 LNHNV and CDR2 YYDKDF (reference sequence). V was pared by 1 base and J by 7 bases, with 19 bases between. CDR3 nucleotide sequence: TGTGCCACCAGCAGAGGGCAACCCGCCGCCCTCGGGACCCAGTACTTC. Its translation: CATSRGQPAALGTQYF.

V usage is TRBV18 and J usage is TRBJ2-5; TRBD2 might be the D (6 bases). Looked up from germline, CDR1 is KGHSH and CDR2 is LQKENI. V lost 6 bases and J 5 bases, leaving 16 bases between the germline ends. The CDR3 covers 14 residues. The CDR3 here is CASSRDSTMETQYF. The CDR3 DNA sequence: TGTGCCAGCTCGCGGGACTCAACGATGGAGACCCAGTACTTC.

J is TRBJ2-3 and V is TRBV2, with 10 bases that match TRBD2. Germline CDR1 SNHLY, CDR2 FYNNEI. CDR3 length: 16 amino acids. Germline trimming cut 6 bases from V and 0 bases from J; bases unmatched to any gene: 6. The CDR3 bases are TGTGCCAGCAGACTTACTAGCGGGGCAAGCACAGATACGCAGTATTTT. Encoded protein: CASRLTSGASTDTQYF.

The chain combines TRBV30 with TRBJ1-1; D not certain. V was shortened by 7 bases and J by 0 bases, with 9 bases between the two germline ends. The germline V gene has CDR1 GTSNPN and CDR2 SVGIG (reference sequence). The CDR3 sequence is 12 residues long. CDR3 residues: CASEVMNTEAFF. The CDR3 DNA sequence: TGTGCCTCGGAAGTAATGAACACTGAAGCTTTCTTT.

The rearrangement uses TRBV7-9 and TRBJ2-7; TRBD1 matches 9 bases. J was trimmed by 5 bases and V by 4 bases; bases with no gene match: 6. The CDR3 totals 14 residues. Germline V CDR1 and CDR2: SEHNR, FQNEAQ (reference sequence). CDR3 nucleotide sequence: TGTGCCAGCAGCTACGGGACAGGGTTCGACGAGCAGTACTTC. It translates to CASSYGTGFDEQYF.

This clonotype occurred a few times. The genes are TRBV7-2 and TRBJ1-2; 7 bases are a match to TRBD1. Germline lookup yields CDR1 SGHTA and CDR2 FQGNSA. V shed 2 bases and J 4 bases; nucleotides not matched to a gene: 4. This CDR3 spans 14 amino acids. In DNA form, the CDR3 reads TGTGCCAGCAGCTTAAACTACAGGGGCTATGGCTACACCTTC. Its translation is CASSLNYRGYGYTF.